This TCR beta chain originates from a study of beta chain features in type 1 diabetes. All of the isolated RNA was reverse transcribed, so expressed TCRB transcripts were sequenced. The assay was immunoSEQ multiplex PCR, and TCRdb's table has in-frame clones only and misses some. This table holds 400,000 to 550,000 clones, 10% to 12% found once. Study results and caveats: Equally in patients and controls, PCR might preferentially amplify shorter templates. Fewer insertions but more deletions were seen at VDJ junctions in type 1 diabetes patients.

This clone has just a few counts. Its cognate antigen is unknown. Purity above 98% was achieved in all sorted populations. This CDR3 spans 16 amino acids. Trimming stripped 4 bases from V and 1 base from J, with 16 bases between. Germline assignment: CDR1 LGHNA and CDR2 YNFKEQ. This chain uses TRBV4-2 with TRBJ2-5, with D possibly called TRBD1 or TRBD2 (5 bases each). This clonotype was obtained from a woman aged 18-29 years in good health. Sequenced material: naive CD4+ T cells from blood. The DNA for the CDR3 is TGTGCCAGCAGCCGTGGGACGGTGGAACCCCAAGAGACCCAGTACTTC. Its translation: CASSRGTVEPQETQYF.